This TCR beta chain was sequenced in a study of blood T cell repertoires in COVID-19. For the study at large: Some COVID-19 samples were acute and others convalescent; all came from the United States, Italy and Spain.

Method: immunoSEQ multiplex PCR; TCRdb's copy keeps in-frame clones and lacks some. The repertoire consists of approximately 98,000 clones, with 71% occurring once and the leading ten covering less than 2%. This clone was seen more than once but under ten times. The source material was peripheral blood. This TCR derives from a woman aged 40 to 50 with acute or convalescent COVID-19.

This CDR3 reads CASRATGWQPQHF. Here the CDR3 DNA reads TGTGCCAGCAGAGCGACAGGGTGGCAGCCCCAGCATTTT. V usage is TRBV6-5 and J usage is TRBJ1-5; 7 bases are a match to TRBD1. Germline trimming cut 6 bases from V and 7 bases from J; bases unmatched to any gene: 6. The CDR3 contains 13 residues. Germline values: CDR1 MNHEY, CDR2 SVGAGI.